The 3 T cell receptor beta chains reported below all come from one sample, sequenced in a study of molecular identifiers for immune sequencing clone quantification. TCRdb called the PCR reads again in MiXCR, with one record for every CDR3 protein. The sample lists 460,000 or so distinct CDR3 sequences, about 25% occurring once. The source material was naive CD8+ T cells from blood, with Jurkat cell RNA spiked in. Noted subset: FACS-sorted CD8+CD4-CCR7+CD45RA+ naive T cells. Receptors were obtained from a human donor in good health. Some libraries in this study had Jurkat cell RNA spiked in.

This clonotype was counted ten times or more. The chain is built from TRBV7-9 and TRBJ2-3, with 7 bases fitting TRBD1. The CDR3 length is 15 residues. The germline V gene encodes CDR1 SEHNR and CDR2 FQNEAQ (reference sequence). The V segment lost 2 bases and the J segment 5 bases; nucleotides outside the gene matches: 7. This chain's CDR3 is CASSLSQGIRDTQYF. Here the CDR3 DNA reads TGTGCCAGCAGCTTATCACAGGGGATAAGAGATACGCAGTATTTT.

About this clonotype: This may arise from a read error, as a much more abundant clone is one base away. This chain uses TRBV24-1 with TRBJ1-5, with D hard to call. Germline CDR1 and CDR2: KGHDR and SFDVKD. Deletions cut 8 bases from V and 11 bases from J, with 12 bases between. This CDR3 is 11 amino acids long. This CDR3 is CATTNPGSQHF. CDR3 bases: TGTGCCACCACCAACCCCGGATCCCAGCATTTT.

The genes are TRBV20-1 and TRBJ2-5, with TRBD2 identical over 10 bases. Germline V CDR1 and CDR2: DFQATT, SNEGSKA (reference sequence). The CDR3 spans 16 residues. The V and J ends lost 0 bases and 5 bases, in that order; junction bases with no gene match: 9. The CDR3 region has the DNA TGCAGTGCTAGAGATCCCCAGCGGGAGGGCCGCGAGACCCAGTACTTC. Translated, it gives CSARDPQREGRETQYF.